This is a list of T cell receptor beta chains from one sample in a study of blood T cell repertoires in COVID-19. Data came from immunoSEQ multiplex PCR; TCRdb stores just in-frame clones and leaves some out. The repertoire holds about 250,000 clones, with over 80% as singletons. The specimen sequenced was peripheral blood. The receptors stem from a woman aged 40 to 50 who had recovered from COVID-19. Each CDR3 is given with its conserved first and last residue. Fields, in order: J gene, CDR3 length, V gene, CDR3 protein.

j_gene: TRBJ1-5
len: 15
v_gene: TRBV28
CDR3aa: CASSPGQGARQPQHF

j_gene: TRBJ1-2
len: 15
v_gene: TRBV7-9
CDR3aa: CASSTRTGGYYGYTF

j_gene: TRBJ1-1
len: 15
v_gene: TRBV5-1
CDR3aa: CASSTGQLEGTEAFF

j_gene: TRBJ2-3
len: 13
v_gene: TRBV24-1
CDR3aa: CATSGLAGVPQYF

j_gene: TRBJ1-1
len: 18
v_gene: TRBV9
CDR3aa: CASSVDHLPGQGATEAFF

j_gene: TRBJ1-6
len: 15
v_gene: TRBV6-6
CDR3aa: CASSSRGAGNSPLHF

j_gene: TRBJ1-1
len: 16
v_gene: TRBV19
CDR3aa: CASSIAAGRGGTEAFF

j_gene: TRBJ1-4
len: 19
v_gene: TRBV19
CDR3aa: CASTSRGTGVPSTNEKLFF

j_gene: TRBJ2-3
len: 17
v_gene: TRBV11-3
CDR3aa: CASSLGGTGDGTDTQYF

j_gene: TRBJ2-1
len: 15
v_gene: TRBV6-1
CDR3aa: CASSEGQGRSHEQFF

j_gene: TRBJ2-1
len: 14
v_gene: TRBV9
CDR3aa: CASSGAGGHEEQFF

j_gene: TRBJ1-4
len: 15
v_gene: TRBV4-2
CDR3aa: CASSQDLQVNEKLFF

j_gene: TRBJ1-3
len: 12
v_gene: TRBV12-3/TRBV12-4
CDR3aa: CASSLGPSTIYF

j_gene: TRBJ2-3
len: 16
v_gene: TRBV4-2
CDR3aa: CASSPRGASNRNTQYF

j_gene: TRBJ2-3
len: 16
v_gene: TRBV3-1/TRBV3-2
CDR3aa: CASSGLDRLNTDTQYF

j_gene: TRBJ2-7
len: 12
v_gene: TRBV2
CDR3aa: CATRRGTYEQYF

j_gene: TRBJ2-2
len: 12
v_gene: TRBV6-5
CDR3aa: CASYRGDGELFF

j_gene: TRBJ1-2
len: 12
v_gene: TRBV2
CDR3aa: CASSELGGGYTF

j_gene: TRBJ1-2
len: 12
v_gene: TRBV28
CDR3aa: CASTDRNYGYTF

j_gene: TRBJ2-1
len: 16
v_gene: TRBV11-2
CDR3aa: CASSFLAGVTYNEQFF

j_gene: TRBJ2-2
len: 16
v_gene: TRBV5-1
CDR3aa: CASSLVAGMNTGELFF

j_gene: TRBJ2-7
len: 13
v_gene: TRBV2
CDR3aa: CASSVGQGIEQYF

j_gene: TRBJ1-6
len: 15
v_gene: TRBV28
CDR3aa: CASSLGGAWDSPLHF

j_gene: TRBJ1-1
len: 15
v_gene: TRBV28
CDR3aa: CASSLGDREGPEAFF

j_gene: TRBJ2-5
len: 14
v_gene: TRBV4-1
CDR3aa: CASSQAGKEETQYF

j_gene: TRBJ1-1
len: 15
v_gene: TRBV2
CDR3aa: CASTRSGGQGQKAFF

j_gene: TRBJ2-2
len: 15
v_gene: TRBV4-1
CDR3aa: CASSQDSPVTGELFF

j_gene: TRBJ1-6
len: 14
v_gene: TRBV7-9
CDR3aa: CASSAPGQNSPLHF

j_gene: TRBJ1-3
len: 15
v_gene: TRBV5-4
CDR3aa: CASSSRDSSGNTIYF

j_gene: TRBJ1-2
len: 16
v_gene: TRBV5-1
CDR3aa: CASSLVEQGSGYGYTF

j_gene: TRBJ1-2
len: 12
v_gene: TRBV29-1
CDR3aa: CSVESGGFGYTF

j_gene: TRBJ2-1
len: 14
v_gene: TRBV7-9
CDR3aa: CASSGGGTPNEQFF

j_gene: TRBJ2-7
len: 13
v_gene: TRBV13
CDR3aa: CASSLAQGGEQYF

j_gene: TRBJ1-1
len: 14
v_gene: TRBV6-5
CDR3aa: CASRHDRANTEAFF

j_gene: TRBJ1-2
len: 15
v_gene: TRBV7-9
CDR3aa: CASRDAGDTKTNYTF

j_gene: TRBJ1-1
len: 13
v_gene: TRBV10-3
CDR3aa: CAISESGQGGAFF

j_gene: TRBJ1-1
len: 16
v_gene: TRBV6-1
CDR3aa: CASSEAHGGRPTEAFF

j_gene: TRBJ2-3
len: 12
v_gene: TRBV7-7
CDR3aa: CARGTETDTQYF

j_gene: TRBJ2-1
len: 13
v_gene: TRBV11-2
CDR3aa: CASSSPGADEQFF

j_gene: TRBJ2-2
len: 16
v_gene: TRBV12-2
CDR3aa: CASRSGTSGNTGELFF

j_gene: TRBJ2-7
len: 14
v_gene: TRBV5-5
CDR3aa: CASSVGQGRYEQYF

j_gene: TRBJ2-3
len: 14
v_gene: TRBV25-1
CDR3aa: CASSESHRADTQYF

j_gene: TRBJ1-4
len: 15
v_gene: TRBV5-1
CDR3aa: CASSQGPGGNEKLFF